The present TCR beta chain was sequenced within a study of cytomegalovirus exposure and HLA in healthy donors. About the research overall: The Caucasian-associated ancestry cluster held roughly 80% of 300 to 450 genotyped donors.

Regarding this clone: What it recognizes is unknown.

Primers for the PCR totalled 60 Vbeta and 13 Jbeta. Libraries were prepared by immunoSEQ multiplex PCR; TCRdb keeps only in-frame clonotypes and omits some of them. The sample yields about 110,000 clones, roughly 66% seen once. V gave up 0 bases and J gave up 1 base, with 9 bases separating them. This CDR3 contains 15 residues. CDR1 is KGHSH, CDR2 LQKENI, per germline. Broader study findings: What a later analysis showed was that several of the most significant clusters appeared linked to common viral pathogens.

The sequencing sample was made of PBMCs. This receptor was taken from a woman aged 25 to 45 in good health and CMV-seronegative. The gene calls are TRBV18 and TRBJ1-1; the D gene is possibly TRBD1 (5 bases). This CDR3 reads CASSPPGRGNTEAFF. The DNA for the CDR3 is TGTGCCAGCTCACCACCGGGGAGGGGGAACACTGAAGCTTTCTTT.